The rows below give T cell receptor beta chains drawn from one sample of a study of OX40 agonist ivuxolimab in advanced cancers. TCRdb's copy holds only in-frame clones and misses some; the assay was immunoSEQ multiplex PCR. Here the sample spans about 50,000 clones, less than 85% being singletons. Sequencing was performed on CD4+ or CD8+ T cells sorted from blood, taken in a trial of the OX40 agonist ivuxolimab. These receptor sequences come from an adult with an advanced solid tumor such as melanoma, head and neck, liver or kidney cancer. CDR3s include the opening cysteine and the closing phenylalanine or tryptophan. The D gene is left open where the match is weak. Size is stated for part of the rows, as once, few or many counts, or as a class when the clone is expanded.

d_gene,abundance,j_gene,len,v_gene,CDR3nt,CDR3aa
.,.,TRBJ1-2,14,TRBV19,TGTGCCAGCAAGATCTCCGGGACCAACTATGGCTACACCTTC,CASKISGTNYGYTF
.,.,TRBJ2-7,15,TRBV28,TGTGCCAGCAGTTACCGACGGACAAGAACCTACGAGCAGTACTTC,CASSYRRTRTYEQYF
.,.,TRBJ2-3,15,TRBV5-1,TGCGCCAGCAGCTTCGGCAGGGGTTTAACAGATACGCAGTATTTT,CASSFGRGLTDTQYF
TRBD2,.,TRBJ2-7,15,TRBV5-1,TGCGCCAGCAGCTTGTGGGGGACTAGCGGGGACGAGCAGTACTTC,CASSLWGTSGDEQYF
.,few,TRBJ2-1,13,TRBV2,TGTGCCAGCAGTGACCAGGGACTTCCTGTGCAGTTCTTC,CASSDQGLPVQFF
.,.,TRBJ1-1,14,TRBV7-9,TGTGCCAGCAGCCAAGGGGTGTGGGGAACTGAAGCTTTCTTT,CASSQGVWGTEAFF
.,.,TRBJ1-2,15,TRBV12-5,TGTGCTAGTGGCTTCGACCAAGGGGGGAAGGGTGGCTACACCTTC,CASGFDQGGKGGYTF
.,.,TRBJ1-2,12,TRBV6-5,TGTGCCAGCAGTTACCCGGGATATGGCTACACCTTC,CASSYPGYGYTF
.,.,TRBJ2-7,12,TRBV2,TGTGCCAGCAGCGCAAGGGCACTTGAGCAGTACTTC,CASSARALEQYF
.,.,TRBJ2-1,12,TRBV27,TGTGCCAGCAGTTTAGTCGGCAATGAGCAGTTCTTC,CASSLVGNEQFF
.,.,TRBJ2-7,13,TRBV29-1,TGCAGCGCCCAAGGGGTGCATTTTTACGAGCAGTACTTC,CSAQGVHFYEQYF
TRBD2,.,TRBJ2-1,16,TRBV6-6,TGTGCCAGCAGCCCTCGACTAGCGGGAGGGATGGATGAGCAGTTCTTC,CASSPRLAGGMDEQFF
.,once,TRBJ2-5,14,TRBV11-2,TGTGCCAGCAGCGTGTCAGGGGCGCGGGAGACCCAGTACTTC,CASSVSGARETQYF
.,.,TRBJ2-5,16,TRBV14,TGTGCCAGCAGCCAAGTAGGGGGGGTACGCCAAGAGACCCAGTACTTC,CASSQVGGVRQETQYF
.,.,TRBJ2-5,12,TRBV7-9,TGTGCCAGCAGCCCTAGCTGGGGGACCCAGTACTTC,CASSPSWGTQYF
.,.,TRBJ1-1,14,TRBV6-5,TGTGCCAGCAGTGCCGCCGCGGTTTTCACTGAAGCTTTCTTT,CASSAAAVFTEAFF
.,.,TRBJ2-5,11,TRBV6-5,TGTGCCAGCAGTCAGGGGGAGACCCAGTACTTC,CASSQGETQYF
.,.,TRBJ1-1,16,TRBV18,TGTGCCAGCTCACTACGCGGACAGCCCATGAACACTGAAGCTTTCTTT,CASSLRGQPMNTEAFF
.,.,TRBJ2-2,16,TRBV28,TGTGCCAGCAGTTCTCCCGGGGAGCTCTCCACCGGGGAGCTGTTTTTT,CASSSPGELSTGELFF
.,few,TRBJ1-1,11,TRBV30,TGTGCCTGGGGGCCGCAGAGGGAAGCTTTCTTT,CAWGPQREAFF
.,.,TRBJ2-1,12,TRBV7-3,TGTGCCAGCAGCTTAGGGCGGGGTGAGCAGTTCTTC,CASSLGRGEQFF
.,once,TRBJ2-5,13,TRBV7-2,TGTGCCAGCAGCTTAAACAAGGGTGAGACCCAGTACTTC,CASSLNKGETQYF
TRBD1,medium-sized,TRBJ1-3,14,TRBV5-6,TGTGCCAGCAGCTTCCCAGACAGGGCGAACACCATATATTTT,CASSFPDRANTIYF
.,.,TRBJ1-5,14,TRBV30,TGTGCCTGGAGTGTAGGTAGCAACAATCAGCCCCAGCATTTT,CAWSVGSNNQPQHF
TRBD2,few,TRBJ2-1,15,TRBV6-4,TGTGCCAGCAGTCTACTAGCGGGAGGCTACAATGAGCAGTTCTTC,CASSLLAGGYNEQFF
TRBD1,.,TRBJ1-2,13,TRBV19,TGTGCCAGTAGGACTCAGGGGGCGGGTGGCTACACCTTC,CASRTQGAGGYTF
TRBD1,.,TRBJ1-6,17,TRBV11-3,TGTGCCAGCAGCTTAGAGCGGACAGGGATCTATAATTCACCCCTCCACTTT,CASSLERTGIYNSPLHF
TRBD1,few,TRBJ2-5,13,TRBV6-4,TGTGCCAGCAGCCAGGACAGGGTGGGGACCCAGTACTTC,CASSQDRVGTQYF
TRBD1,.,TRBJ1-2,15,TRBV4-2,TGTGCCAGCAGCCAGGGACAGGGAGCTAACTATGGCTACACCTTC,CASSQGQGANYGYTF
.,.,TRBJ2-3,13,TRBV12-5,TGTGCTAGTGGTTTGGACAGTTCTTATACGCAGTATTTT,CASGLDSSYTQYF
TRBD2,.,TRBJ2-7,18,TRBV9,TGTGCCAGCAGTGCGGATGGTAGCGGGAGGGGGACTGCCTACGAGCAGTACTTC,CASSADGSGRGTAYEQYF
.,.,TRBJ2-3,14,TRBV4-2,TGTGCCAGCAGCCAAGATCTGACTGCAGATACGCAGTATTTT,CASSQDLTADTQYF
.,.,TRBJ1-5,13,TRBV5-5,TGTGCCAGCAGCCCCGCTTTGAGGCAGCCCCAGCATTTT,CASSPALRQPQHF
.,.,TRBJ2-5,16,TRBV7-2,TGTGCCAGCAGCACCTGGGGGGGACACCAGGGAGAGACCCAGTACTTC,CASSTWGGHQGETQYF
.,.,TRBJ1-2,15,TRBV9,TGTGCCAGCAGCGTAGAACCGGGGATCGGCTATGGCTACACCTTC,CASSVEPGIGYGYTF
TRBD2,few,TRBJ2-2,18,TRBV11-2,TGTGCCAGTACGGCGGGGACTAGCGGGAGTTCTAACACCGGGGAGCTGTTTTTT,CASTAGTSGSSNTGELFF
.,.,TRBJ2-2,14,TRBV7-8,TGTGCCAGCAACATAGACAGGAACACCGGGGAGCTGTTTTTT,CASNIDRNTGELFF
.,.,TRBJ2-7,15,TRBV9,TGTGCCAGCAGCCCACTAGGGGTTACGTCCTACGAGCAGTACTTC,CASSPLGVTSYEQYF
.,.,TRBJ2-3,13,TRBV6-4,TGTGCCAGCAGTGCGCGTATCACAGATACGCAGTATTTT,CASSARITDTQYF
.,medium-sized,TRBJ1-4,15,TRBV11-2,TGTGCCAGCAGCCATTCGACAGGAATTAATGAAAAACTGTTTTTT,CASSHSTGINEKLFF